The T cell receptor beta chain under discussion was sequenced for a study of T cells in Graves' hyperthyroidism and ophthalmopathy. This CDR3 comprises 17 residues. V was pared by 0 bases and J by 0 bases, with 13 bases between. Germline V CDR1 and CDR2: SGHRS, YFSETQ. Authors of the study amplified TCR beta CDR3 regions from RNA transcripts. A set of HTBI primers served as the primers for a first-round RT-PCR of the TCR CDR3. MiXCR, applied by TCRdb to the multiplex PCR reads, yields one record per CDR3 protein. In the table there are approximately 400,000 distinct CDR3 sequences, around 25% of which are singletons. This clonotype was seen only a few times. Patients were aged 18 to 65, had disease duration under 2 months, and had newly diagnosed hyperthyroidism. For the diagnoses, clinical symptoms, serum thyroxine and TRAb, thyroid ultrasound and orbital computed tomography were used.

This chain connects TRBV5-1 to TRBJ2-1, with D maybe TRBD2 (6 bases). The sample comprised blood. The sequence derives from a middle-aged man with Graves' hyperthyroidism. The CDR3 protein is CASSLAPSASSYNEQFF. CDR3 bases: TGCGCCAGCAGCTTGGCGCCTAGCGCGAGCTCCTACAATGAGCAGTTCTTC. The full variable domain, its missing parts supplied by reference TRBV5-1 and TRBJ2-1, is KAGVTQTPRYLIKTRGQQVTLSCSPISGHRSVSWYQQTPGQGLQFLFEYFSETQRNKGNFPGRFSGRQFSNSRSEMNVSTLELGDSALYLCASSLAPSASSYNEQFFGPGTRLTVL.